Reported below is one T cell receptor beta chain. Its antigen is unidentified. This specimen comes from a study of blood T cells in healthy people across ages. Study-level findings and limits: Long-lived donors had more naive CD4+ cells and higher diversity than aged donors. Researchers report that TCR beta diversity correlated strongly with naive T cell percentage.

Sample-barcoded 5' priming and a J-beta primer mix drove a second PCR of roughly 7 to 11 cycles. TCRdb passed the 5' RACE reads through MiXCR, listing each CDR3 protein once. This sample has just under 550,000 distinct CDR3 sequences; about 24% occur once, and the top ten carry around 10%. Germline lookup yields CDR1 SGHTA and CDR2 FQGNSA. CDR3 length: 17 residues. V lost 4 bases, J lost 10 bases, and 16 bases stayed unmatched. These same data were also listed under a study on T cells of mothers and their children.

The clonotype originates from a boy under 18 in good health. V is TRBV7-2 and J is TRBJ2-1; 10 bases fit TRBD2. The sequenced sample was blood. In DNA, the CDR3 is TGTGCCAGCAGCTCACCCGGGACTAGCGCCCCGAATGGCGAGCAGTTCTTC. Amino acids: CASSSPGTSAPNGEQFF.